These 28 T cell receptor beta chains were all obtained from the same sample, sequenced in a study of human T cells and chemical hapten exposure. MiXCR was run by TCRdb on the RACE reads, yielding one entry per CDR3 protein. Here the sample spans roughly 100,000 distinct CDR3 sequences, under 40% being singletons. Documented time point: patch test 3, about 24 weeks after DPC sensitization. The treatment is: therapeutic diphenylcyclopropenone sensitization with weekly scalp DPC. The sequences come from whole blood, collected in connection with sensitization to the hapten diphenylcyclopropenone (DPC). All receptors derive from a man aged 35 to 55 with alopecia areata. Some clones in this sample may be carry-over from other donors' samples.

CDR3 DNA: TGTGCCAGCAGCTTTGGGGTAGCGAAGGGCAAAAACATTCAGTACTTC. The encoded protein is CASSFGVAKGKNIQYF. The chain recombines TRBV11-3 with TRBJ2-4, with D possibly matching TRBD2 (5 bases). Germline V gene lookup returns CDR1 SGHNT and CDR2 YENEEA. Trimming pared 3 bases from V and 3 bases from J, leaving 15 bases between. The CDR3 runs to 16 residues.

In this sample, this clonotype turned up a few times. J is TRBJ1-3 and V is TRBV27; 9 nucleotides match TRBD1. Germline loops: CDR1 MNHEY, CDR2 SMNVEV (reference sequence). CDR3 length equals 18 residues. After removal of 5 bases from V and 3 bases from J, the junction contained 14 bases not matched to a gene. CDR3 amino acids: CASSPYQSTGGSGNTIYF. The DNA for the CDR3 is TGTGCCAGCAGTCCCTACCAATCAACAGGGGGCAGTGGAAACACCATATATTTT.

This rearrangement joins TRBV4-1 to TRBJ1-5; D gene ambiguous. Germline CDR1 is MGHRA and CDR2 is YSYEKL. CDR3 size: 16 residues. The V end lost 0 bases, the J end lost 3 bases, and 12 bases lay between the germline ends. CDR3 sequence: CASSQENRALNQPQHF. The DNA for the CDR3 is TGCGCCAGCAGCCAAGAAAACCGGGCCCTCAATCAGCCCCAGCATTTT.

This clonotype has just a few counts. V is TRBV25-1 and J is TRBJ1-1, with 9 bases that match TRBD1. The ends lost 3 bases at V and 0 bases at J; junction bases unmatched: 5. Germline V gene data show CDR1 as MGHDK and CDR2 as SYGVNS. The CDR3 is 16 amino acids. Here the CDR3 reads CASSDRDRAMNTEAFF. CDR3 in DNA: TGTGCCAGCAGTGACCGGGACAGGGCAATGAACACTGAAGCTTTCTTT.

The CDR3 nucleotides read TGTGCCACCAGTGAATATGCTAAGGACTCCTTCTACAATGAGCAGTTCTTC. Amino acids: CATSEYAKDSFYNEQFF. The gene calls are TRBV24-1 and TRBJ2-1; tentatively, D is TRBD2 (5 bases). CDR3 length: 17 residues. Germline-derived CDR1 and CDR2 are KGHDR and SFDVKD. V lost 4 bases and J 3 bases, leaving 18 bases between the germline ends.

The chain's CDR3 is CASSPWGSTDTQYF. CDR3 bases: TGTGCCAGCAGCCCCTGGGGGAGTACAGATACGCAGTATTTT. The chain uses TRBV9 and TRBJ2-3; D is possibly TRBD1 or TRBD2 (5 bases each). The V end was cut by 4 bases, the J end by 3 bases, with 12 bases between. The CDR3 consists of 14 residues. Germline V gene data show CDR1 as SGDLS and CDR2 as YYNGEE.

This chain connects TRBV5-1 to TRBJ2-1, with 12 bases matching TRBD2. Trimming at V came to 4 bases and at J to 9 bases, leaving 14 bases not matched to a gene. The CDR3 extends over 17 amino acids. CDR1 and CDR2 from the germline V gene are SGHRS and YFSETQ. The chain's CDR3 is CASSQLGLAGWQGEQFF. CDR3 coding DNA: TGCGCCAGCAGCCAACTAGGACTAGCGGGATGGCAGGGTGAGCAGTTCTTC. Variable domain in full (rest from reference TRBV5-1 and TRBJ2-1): KAGVTQTPRYLIKTRGQQVTLSCSPISGHRSVSWYQQTPGQGLQFLFEYFSETQRNKGNFPGRFSGRQFSNSRSEMNVSTLELGDSALYLCASSQLGLAGWQGEQFFGPGTRLTVL.

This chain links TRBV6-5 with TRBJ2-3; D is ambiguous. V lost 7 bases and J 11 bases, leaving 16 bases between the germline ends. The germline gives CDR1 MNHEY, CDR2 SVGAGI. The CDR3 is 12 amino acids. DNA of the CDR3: TGTGCCAGCACCCACCCCGGGTTGGGGCAGTATTTT. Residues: CASTHPGLGQYF.

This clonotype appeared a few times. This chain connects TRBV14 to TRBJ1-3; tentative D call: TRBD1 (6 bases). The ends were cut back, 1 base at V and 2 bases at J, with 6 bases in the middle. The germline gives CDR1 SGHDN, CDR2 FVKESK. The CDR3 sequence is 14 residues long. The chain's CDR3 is CASSQAGAGNTIYF. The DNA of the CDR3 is TGTGCCAGCAGCCAAGCAGGGGCTGGAAACACCATATATTTT.

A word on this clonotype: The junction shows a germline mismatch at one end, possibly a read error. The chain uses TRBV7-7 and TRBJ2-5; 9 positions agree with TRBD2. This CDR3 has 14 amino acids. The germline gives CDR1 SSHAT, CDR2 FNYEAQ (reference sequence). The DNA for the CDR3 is TGTGCTAGCAGCTTCGTAGCGGGAGCAGAGACCCAGTACTTC. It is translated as CASSFVAGAETQYF.

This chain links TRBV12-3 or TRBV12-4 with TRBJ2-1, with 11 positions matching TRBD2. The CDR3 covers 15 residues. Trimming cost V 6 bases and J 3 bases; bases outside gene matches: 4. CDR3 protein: CASSLTSGNYNEQFF. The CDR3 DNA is TGTGCCAGCAGCCTGACTAGCGGGAACTACAATGAGCAGTTCTTC.

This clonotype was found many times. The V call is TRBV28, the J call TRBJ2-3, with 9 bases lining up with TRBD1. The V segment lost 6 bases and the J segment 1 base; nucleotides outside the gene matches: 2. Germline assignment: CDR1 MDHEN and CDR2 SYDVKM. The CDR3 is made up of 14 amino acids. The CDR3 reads CASSRTGGTDTQYF. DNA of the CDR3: TGTGCCAGCAGCCGGACAGGGGGCACAGATACGCAGTATTTT.

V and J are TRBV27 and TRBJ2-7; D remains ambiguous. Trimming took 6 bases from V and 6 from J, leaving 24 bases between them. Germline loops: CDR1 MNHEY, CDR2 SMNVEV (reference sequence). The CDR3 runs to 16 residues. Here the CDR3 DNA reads TGTGCCAGCAGCCCAAACCCTTCTAGACTGGGCGGCGAGCAGTACGTC. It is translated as CASSPNPSRLGGEQYV.

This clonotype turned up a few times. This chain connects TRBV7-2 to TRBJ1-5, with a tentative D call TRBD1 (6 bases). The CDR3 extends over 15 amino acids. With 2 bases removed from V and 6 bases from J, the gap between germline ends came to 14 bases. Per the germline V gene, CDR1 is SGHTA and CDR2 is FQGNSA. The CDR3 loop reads CASSLTRGAGQPQHF. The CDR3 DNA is TGTGCCAGCAGCTTAACACGGGGGGCTGGTCAGCCCCAGCATTTT.

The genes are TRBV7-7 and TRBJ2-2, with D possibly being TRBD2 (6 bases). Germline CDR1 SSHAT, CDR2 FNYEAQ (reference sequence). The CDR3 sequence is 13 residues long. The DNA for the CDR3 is TGTGCTAGCCCCGGGAGCGTTACCGGGGAGCTGTTTTTT. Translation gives CASPGSVTGELFF.

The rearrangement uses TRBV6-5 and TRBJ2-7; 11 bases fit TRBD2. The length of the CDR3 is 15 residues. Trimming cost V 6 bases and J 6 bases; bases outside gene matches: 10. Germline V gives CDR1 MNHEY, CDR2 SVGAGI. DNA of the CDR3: TGTGCCAGCAGGCAAACTAGCGGGAGCACGGGCGAGCAGTACGTC. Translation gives CASRQTSGSTGEQYV.

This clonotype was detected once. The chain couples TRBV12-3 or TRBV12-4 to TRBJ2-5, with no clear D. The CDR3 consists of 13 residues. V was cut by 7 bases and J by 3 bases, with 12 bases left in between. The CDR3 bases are TGTGCCAGCATCAGCTCCGACGAAGAGACCCAGTACTTC. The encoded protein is CASISSDEETQYF.

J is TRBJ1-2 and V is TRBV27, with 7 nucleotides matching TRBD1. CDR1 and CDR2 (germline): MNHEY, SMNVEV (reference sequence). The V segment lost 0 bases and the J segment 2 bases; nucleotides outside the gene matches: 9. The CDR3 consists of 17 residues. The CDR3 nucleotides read TGTGCCAGCAGTTTATCGTTTGGACAGGCCCAGAACTATGGCTACACCTTC. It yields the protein CASSLSFGQAQNYGYTF.

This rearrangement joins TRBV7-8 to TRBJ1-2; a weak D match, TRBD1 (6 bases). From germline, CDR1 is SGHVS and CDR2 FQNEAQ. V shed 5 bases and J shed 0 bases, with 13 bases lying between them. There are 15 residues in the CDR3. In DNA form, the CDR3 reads TGTGCCAGCAGCGTGACAGGAGATCCTAACTATGGCTACACCTTC. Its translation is CASSVTGDPNYGYTF.

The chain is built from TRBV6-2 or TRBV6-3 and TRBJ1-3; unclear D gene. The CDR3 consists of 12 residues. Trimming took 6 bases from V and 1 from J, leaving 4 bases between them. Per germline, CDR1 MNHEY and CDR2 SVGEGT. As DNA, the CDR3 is TGTGCCAGCAGCATGTCTGGAAACACCATATATTTT. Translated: CASSMSGNTIYF.

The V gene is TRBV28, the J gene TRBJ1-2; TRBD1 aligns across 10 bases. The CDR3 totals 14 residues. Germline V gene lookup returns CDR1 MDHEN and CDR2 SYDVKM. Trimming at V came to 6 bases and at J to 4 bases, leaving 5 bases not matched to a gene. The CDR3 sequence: CASRGTGEGYGYTF. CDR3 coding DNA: TGTGCCAGCAGAGGGACAGGGGAGGGCTATGGCTACACCTTC.

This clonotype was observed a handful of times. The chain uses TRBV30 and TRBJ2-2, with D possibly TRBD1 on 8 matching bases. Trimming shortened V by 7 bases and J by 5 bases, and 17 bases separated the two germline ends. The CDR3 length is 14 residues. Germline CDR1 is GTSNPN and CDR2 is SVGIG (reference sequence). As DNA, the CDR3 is TGTGCCTCCGCACCACAGGGGGGGACCGGGGAGCTGTTTTTT. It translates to CASAPQGGTGELFF.

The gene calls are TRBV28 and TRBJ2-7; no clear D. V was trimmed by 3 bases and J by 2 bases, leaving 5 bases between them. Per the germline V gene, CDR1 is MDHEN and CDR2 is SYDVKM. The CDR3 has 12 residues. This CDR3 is CASSLRPYEQYF. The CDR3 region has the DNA TGTGCCAGCAGTTTGCGCCCCTACGAGCAGTACTTC.

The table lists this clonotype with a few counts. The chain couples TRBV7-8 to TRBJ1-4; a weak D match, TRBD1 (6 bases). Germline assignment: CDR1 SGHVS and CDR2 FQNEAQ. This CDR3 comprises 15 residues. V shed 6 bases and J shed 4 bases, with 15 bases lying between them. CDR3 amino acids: CASSKTGTFNEKLFF. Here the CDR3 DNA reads TGTGCCAGCAGTAAAACAGGGACCTTTAATGAAAAACTGTTTTTT.

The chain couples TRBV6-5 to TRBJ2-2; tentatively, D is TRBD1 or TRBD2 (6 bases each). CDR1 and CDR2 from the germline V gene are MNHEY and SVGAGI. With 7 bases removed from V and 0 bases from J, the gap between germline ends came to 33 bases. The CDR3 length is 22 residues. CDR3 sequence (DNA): TGTGCCAGCAAAAAATTGTGGGGGCAGGGAGTAAGGCGGGAAGCGAACACCGGGGAGCTGTTTTTT. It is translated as CASKKLWGQGVRREANTGELFF.

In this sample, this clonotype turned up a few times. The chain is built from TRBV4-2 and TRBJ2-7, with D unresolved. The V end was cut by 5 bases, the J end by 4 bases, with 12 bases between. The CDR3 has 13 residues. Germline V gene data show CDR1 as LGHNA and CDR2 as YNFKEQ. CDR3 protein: CASSARRSYEQYF. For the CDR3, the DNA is TGTGCCAGCAGCGCGAGGAGATCATACGAGCAGTACTTC.

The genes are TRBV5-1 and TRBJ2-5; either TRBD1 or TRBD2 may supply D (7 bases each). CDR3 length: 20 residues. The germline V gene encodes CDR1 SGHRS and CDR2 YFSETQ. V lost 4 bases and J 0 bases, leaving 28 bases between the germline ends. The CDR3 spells CASSLGTGASGLVYQETQYF. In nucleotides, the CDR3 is TGCGCCAGCAGCCTGGGAACAGGGGCTAGCGGACTTGTGTACCAAGAGACCCAGTACTTC.

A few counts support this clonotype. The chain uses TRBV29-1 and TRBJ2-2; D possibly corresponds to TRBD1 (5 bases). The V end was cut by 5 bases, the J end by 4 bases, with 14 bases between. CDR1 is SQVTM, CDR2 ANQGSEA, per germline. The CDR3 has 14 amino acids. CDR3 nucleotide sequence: TGCAGCGTTCAATACAGGTCGGTCACCGGGGAGCTGTTTTTT. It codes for CSVQYRSVTGELFF.